This T cell receptor (beta chain) stems from a study of regulatory T cells in long-lasting Graves disease. Study-wide context: Persistent cases were those of Graves' disease that involved over 5 years of antithyroid drugs with positive TSH receptor antibodies. Study-level results: Relative to new patients (roughly 970), persistent patients exhibited greater sharing of public clonotypes (around 2,500).

Time point denoted: persistent/refractory GD, antithyroid drugs over 5 years with positive TRAb. Following extraction of RNA from PBMCs, that RNA was used to make the TCR library. Patients of an endocrinology department in Xi'an, China, were included. This clonotype was detected many times. What it binds is not known. According to the study, TCR beta libraries were built with iRepertoire HTBI primers and CDR3-region Arm-PCR. TCRdb redid the calling of the multiplex PCR reads with MiXCR, one entry per CDR3 protein. The data contain 400,000 to 500,000 distinct CDR3 sequences, 21% of them seen just once; the ten biggest clones take up 14%. This CDR3 region has 13 residues. The V end was cut by 2 bases, the J end by 9 bases, with 13 bases between.

This chain uses TRBV12-3 or TRBV12-4 with TRBJ1-2; possible D gene TRBD1, 6 bases. The clonotype originates from a female donor with Graves disease. Source: peripheral blood mononuclear cells (PBMCs), taken when the disease was refractory, from a patient treated with antithyroid drugs. The CDR3 nucleotides read TGTGCCAGCAGTTTAACCAACAGGGAAAGCTACACCTTC. It encodes CASSLTNRESYTF.